This T cell receptor beta chain was recorded in a study of CD8 T cells in ankylosing spondylitis. The V and J ends lost 8 bases and 1 base respectively, with 11 bases between them. Germline V gene lookup returns CDR1 ENHRY and CDR2 SYGVKD. The CDR3 is 13 residues long. TCRdb analysed the 5' RACE reads with MiXCR anew, one entry per CDR3 protein. This table holds 250,000 or so distinct CDR3 sequences, around 25% found once. The clonotype was recovered from a male donor with ankylosing spondylitis or in good health (not recorded which). The chain combines TRBV10-3 with TRBJ2-5; D is uncertain. Input material: blood, either unsorted or a sorted T cell fraction (not recorded which). Written as DNA, the CDR3 is TGTGCCATCGGACCCGGAAGCCAAGAGACCCAGTACTTC. Amino acids: CAIGPGSQETQYF.